One and the same sample provided the 32 T cell receptor beta chains below, sequenced in a study of blood T cell repertoires in COVID-19. Clones were sequenced by immunoSEQ multiplex PCR, and TCRdb holds only the in-frame ones, with some missing. The sample records approximately 170,000 clones, about 85% being singletons. What was sequenced was peripheral blood. These receptors came from a man aged 55 to 70 with acute or convalescent COVID-19.

The chain employs TRBV30 and TRBJ2-2, with D maybe TRBD2 (6 bases). The CDR3 has 15 residues. V was pared by 2 bases and J by 2 bases, with 12 bases between. Germline V gene sequence: CDR1 GTSNPN, CDR2 SVGIG (reference sequence). In nucleotides, the CDR3 is TGTGCCTGGAGTAACGGGGGAATTAACACCGGGGAGCTGTTTTTT. Translated: CAWSNGGINTGELFF.

The V gene is TRBV28, the J gene TRBJ2-2; D not resolved. The CDR3 consists of 11 residues. Germline CDR1 reads MDHEN; CDR2 reads SYDVKM. V lost 3 bases and J lost 8, with 4 bases in between. The CDR3 DNA reads as TGTGCCAGCAGTTTTATTGGGGAGCTGTTTTTT. It encodes CASSFIGELFF. The full variable domain, its missing parts supplied by reference TRBV28 and TRBJ2-2, is DVKVTQSSRYLVKRTGEKVFLECVQDMDHENMFWYRQDPGLGLRLIYFSYDVKMKEKGDIPEGYSVSREKKERFSLILESASTNQTSMYLCASSFIGELFFGEGSRLTVL.

The chain has TRBV9 and TRBJ1-1; 8 positions match TRBD1. V trimming: 3 bases; J trimming: 2 bases; junction bases outside the gene matches: 3. Germline V gene sequence: CDR1 SGDLS, CDR2 YYNGEE. The CDR3 loop spans 14 amino acids. The CDR3 sequence is CASSATGANTEAFF. Here the CDR3 DNA reads TGTGCCAGCAGCGCGACAGGGGCCAACACTGAAGCTTTCTTT. Full variable domain (missing parts from reference TRBV9 and TRBJ1-1): DSGVTQTPKHLITATGQRVTLRCSPRSGDLSVYWYQQSLDQGLQFLIQYYNGEERAKGNILERFSAQQFPDLHSELNLSSLELGDSALYFCASSATGANTEAFFGQGTRLTVV.

The CDR3 sequence: CASSLVFGVASPEAFF. The CDR3 DNA reads as TGTGCCAGCAGCCTAGTATTTGGAGTGGCCTCACCTGAAGCTTTCTTT. The chain has TRBV7-9 and TRBJ1-1; D remains ambiguous. V lost 5 bases, J lost 6 bases, and 22 bases lay in between. This CDR3 is 16 amino acids long. Germline values: CDR1 SEHNR, CDR2 FQNEAQ (reference sequence).

The gene calls are TRBV3-1 (or the pseudogene TRBV3-2) and TRBJ2-5; 11 bases line up with TRBD2. This CDR3 comprises 15 residues. Germline V gives CDR1 LGHDT, CDR2 YNNKEL (reference sequence). V was pared by 4 bases and J by 5 bases, with 6 bases of the junction left unmatched. The CDR3 DNA follows: TGTGCCAGCAGCCTAAGGAGGACTAGCGGGGAGACCCAGTACTTC. This gives the protein CASSLRRTSGETQYF.

The chain employs TRBV19 and TRBJ2-1, with TRBD2 matching 11 bases. Per germline, CDR1 LNHDA and CDR2 SQIVND (reference sequence). The CDR3 covers 14 residues. With 5 bases clipped from V and 6 bases from J, the junction kept 3 bases outside the gene matches. The DNA of the CDR3 is TGTGCCAGTAGTCGTAGCGGGAGGGGCAATGAGCAGTTCTTC. Translating it yields CASSRSGRGNEQFF. Full variable domain (rest looked up from reference TRBV19 and TRBJ2-1): DGGITQSPKYLFRKEGQNVTLSCEQNLNHDAMYWYRQDPGQGLRLIYYSQIVNDFQKGDIAEGYSVSREKKESFPLTVTSAQKNPTAFYLCASSRSGRGNEQFFGPGTRLTVL.

The CDR3: CASSYRLEAKNIQYF. CDR3 nucleotide sequence: TGTGCCAGCAGCTATCGACTCGAGGCCAAAAACATTCAGTACTTC. The gene calls are TRBV7-8 and TRBJ2-4; no clear D gene. Germline V gene lookup returns CDR1 SGHVS and CDR2 FQNEAQ. CDR3 length: 15 residues. Trimming pared 4 bases from V and 1 base from J, leaving 11 bases between.

The genes are TRBV6-5 and TRBJ2-7; D perhaps matches TRBD1 (5 bases). The CDR3 is 14 residues long. Between the trimmed V and J ends, which lost 4 bases and 1 base, there was a span of 11 bases. From germline, CDR1 is MNHEY and CDR2 SVGAGI. CDR3: CASSLVGRSYEQYF. The CDR3 DNA reads as TGTGCCAGCAGTTTGGTGGGGCGTTCCTACGAGCAGTACTTC.

V and J are TRBV5-5 and TRBJ1-2; 10 bases line up with TRBD1. The germline V gene has CDR1 SGHKS and CDR2 YYEKEE (reference sequence). The CDR3 length is 14 residues. V was pared by 4 bases and J by 6 bases, with 6 bases of the junction left unmatched. In DNA, the CDR3 is TGTGCCAGCAGCCTCGCCGGGACAGGGGATGGCTACACCTTC. This codes for CASSLAGTGDGYTF.

The V and J genes are TRBV6-5 and TRBJ1-6; D gene unclear. V was shortened by 8 bases and J by 5 bases, with 10 bases between the two germline ends. CDR1 MNHEY and CDR2 SVGAGI come from the germline V gene. The CDR3 sequence is 13 residues long. CDR3 bases: TGTGCCAGCTTTAGACGGGATAATTCACCCCTCCACTTT. Translation: CASFRRDNSPLHF.

The chain has TRBV6-2 or TRBV6-3 and TRBJ2-5, with 8 bases identical to TRBD2. The V and J ends lost 4 bases and 1 base, in that order; junction bases with no gene match: 5. The germline gives CDR1 MNHEY, CDR2 SVGEGT. This CDR3 region has 15 residues. The CDR3 DNA reads as TGTGCCAGCAGTTCGCTAGCGGGCCCCCAAGAGACCCAGTACTTC. Protein: CASSSLAGPQETQYF.

This clone was seen a single time. The rearrangement uses TRBV18 and TRBJ1-4, with a weak D call TRBD1 (5 bases). Germline V lookup: CDR1 KGHSH, CDR2 LQKENI. CDR3 length equals 16 residues. The V gene lost 0 bases and the J gene lost 0 bases, with 8 bases spanning the gap. CDR3 loop: CASSPPAGATNEKLFF. In DNA, the CDR3 is TGTGCCAGCTCACCACCGGCGGGGGCAACTAATGAAAAACTGTTTTTT. Combining the CDR3 with reference TRBV18 and TRBJ1-4 gives the whole variable domain NAGVMQNPRHLVRRRGQEARLRCSPMKGHSHVYWYRQLPEEGLKFMVYLQKENIIDESGMPKERFSAEFPKEGPSILRIQQVVRGDSAAYFCASSPPAGATNEKLFFGSGTQLSVL.

The chain has TRBV9 and TRBJ2-5; the match to TRBD2 covers 7 bases. This CDR3 contains 15 residues. V shed 0 bases, J shed 2 bases, and the junction held 4 bases outside the gene matches. Germline V gives CDR1 SGDLS, CDR2 YYNGEE. In DNA form, the CDR3 reads TGTGCCAGCAGCGTAGTTGTGGGAGGGCAAGAGACCCAGTACTTC. Encoded protein: CASSVVVGGQETQYF.

The V and J genes are TRBV24-1 and TRBJ1-2; TRBD1 agrees at 8 bases. V was clipped by 3 bases and J by 6 bases; unmatched bases: 2. CDR1 KGHDR and CDR2 SFDVKD come from the germline V gene. The CDR3 loop spans 13 amino acids. Here the CDR3 DNA reads TGTGCCACCAGTGATCGGACAGGGCATGGCTACACCTTC. Translating it yields CATSDRTGHGYTF.

The V and J genes are TRBV9 and TRBJ2-5; 8 bases agree with TRBD2. CDR3 size: 16 residues. Germline CDR1 reads SGDLS; CDR2 reads YYNGEE. The V and J ends lost 1 base and 0 bases, in that order; junction bases with no gene match: 5. CDR3 amino acids: CASSVSASGYQETQYF. The CDR3 region has the DNA TGTGCCAGCAGCGTATCGGCTAGCGGGTACCAAGAGACCCAGTACTTC.

The chain recombines TRBV7-9 with TRBJ1-1; 7 bases align to TRBD1. Germline V CDR1 and CDR2: SEHNR, FQNEAQ (reference sequence). V lost 5 bases to trimming and J lost 0 bases; unmatched junction nucleotides: 9. The CDR3 loop spans 16 amino acids. The CDR3 here is CASSQDRTGLNTEAFF. In DNA form, the CDR3 reads TGTGCCAGCAGCCAAGACCGGACAGGACTGAACACTGAAGCTTTCTTT.

This clone occurred once. The chain uses TRBV24-1 and TRBJ2-3, with 8 bases matching TRBD1. This CDR3 has 15 amino acids. Per the germline V gene, CDR1 is KGHDR and CDR2 is SFDVKD. V lost 4 bases to trimming and J lost 5 bases; unmatched junction nucleotides: 7. CDR3 in amino acids: CATSESGTGKDTQYF. The CDR3 nucleotides read TGTGCCACCAGTGAATCTGGGACAGGCAAAGATACGCAGTATTTT.

The chain joins TRBV7-9 to TRBJ2-1; D may be TRBD2 (6 bases). V lost 5 bases to trimming and J lost 4 bases, with 12 bases between them. From germline, CDR1 is SEHNR and CDR2 FQNEAQ (reference sequence). This CDR3 contains 14 residues. The DNA for the CDR3 is TGTGCCAGCAGCCGTGGCGGGGATTACAATGAGCAGTTCTTC. This translates into CASSRGGDYNEQFF.

V is TRBV9 and J is TRBJ2-5; 7 nucleotides align to TRBD1. V shed 1 base and J 4 bases; nucleotides not matched to a gene: 4. This CDR3 is 14 amino acids long. Germline V gene sequence: CDR1 SGDLS, CDR2 YYNGEE. In DNA form, the CDR3 reads TGTGCCAGCAGCGTAAGGGGGCAAGGAGAGACCCAGTACTTC. Its translation is CASSVRGQGETQYF.

This rearrangement joins TRBV10-3 to TRBJ2-7; 13 nucleotides line up with TRBD2. Trimming at V came to 6 bases and at J to 3 bases, leaving 5 bases not matched to a gene. Germline V CDR1 and CDR2: ENHRY, SYGVKD. This CDR3 is built from 15 residues. CDR3 in amino acids: CAISLTSGRRYEQYF. The DNA of the CDR3 is TGTGCCATCAGCCTGACTAGCGGGAGGCGCTACGAGCAGTACTTC.

The rearrangement uses TRBV27 and TRBJ2-7, with a tentative D call TRBD1 (6 bases). This CDR3 comprises 15 residues. V lost 4 bases and J 4 bases, leaving 17 bases between the germline ends. Germline assignment: CDR1 MNHEY and CDR2 SMNVEV (reference sequence). In nucleotides, the CDR3 is TGTGCCAGCAGTTACCAGGGGCCGCCCTTTTACGAGCAGTACTTC. Protein product: CASSYQGPPFYEQYF.

The V and J genes are TRBV9 and TRBJ1-3; 8 bases line up with TRBD1. The CDR3 spans 16 residues. Germline V CDR1 and CDR2: SGDLS, YYNGEE. Trimming removed 3 bases from V and 0 bases from J; junction bases left unmatched: 5. For the CDR3, the DNA is TGTGCCAGCAGCGAAACCACAGGGGGCTCTGGAAACACCATATATTTT. It is translated as CASSETTGGSGNTIYF.

Remarks on this clone: The same CDR3 can be traced to other DNA sequences in this sample. The chain has TRBV18 and TRBJ1-6; D not certain. CDR1 KGHSH and CDR2 LQKENI come from the germline V gene. V was trimmed by 0 bases and J by 8 bases, leaving 5 bases between them. This CDR3 spans 13 amino acids. The DNA for the CDR3 is TGTGCCAGCTCACCACCCGGGGATTCACCCCTCCACTTT. Its protein product is CASSPPGDSPLHF.

The CDR3 loop reads CASSIEGNTIYF. In nucleotides, the CDR3 is TGTGCCAGTAGTATTGAGGGAAACACCATATATTTT. The chain recombines TRBV19 with TRBJ1-3; no reliable D call. The germline V gene has CDR1 LNHDA and CDR2 SQIVND (reference sequence). Trimming took off 3 bases at V and 4 bases at J, with 4 bases between the two ends. The CDR3 totals 12 residues.

This sequence joins TRBV19 and TRBJ1-5; perhaps TRBD1 as D (6 bases). Looked up from germline, CDR1 is LNHDA and CDR2 is SQIVND (reference sequence). This CDR3 is 12 amino acids long. V was shortened by 5 bases and J by 6 bases, with 8 bases between the two germline ends. The CDR3 spells CASSGGLQPQHF. DNA for the CDR3: TGTGCCAGTAGTGGGGGCCTTCAGCCCCAGCATTTT.

The chain couples TRBV9 to TRBJ2-3; TRBD2 matches at 8 bases. The CDR3 consists of 16 residues. Germline V CDR1 and CDR2: SGDLS, YYNGEE. Trimming took 0 bases from V and 0 from J; bases not matched to a gene: 3. The CDR3 spells CASSVVAGGSTDTQYF. CDR3 nucleotide sequence: TGTGCCAGCAGCGTAGTGGCGGGGGGAAGCACAGATACGCAGTATTTT.

The chain couples TRBV10-1 to TRBJ2-1, with 9 bases fitting TRBD1. The V gene's germline CDR1 is WNHNN and CDR2 SYGVQD (reference sequence). CDR3 length: 16 residues. V was clipped by 4 bases and J by 1 base; unmatched bases: 5. CDR3 in DNA: TGCGCCAGCAGTGCCGGGACAGGGCAATCCTACAATGAGCAGTTCTTC. Protein product: CASSAGTGQSYNEQFF.

The V call is TRBV6-6, the J call TRBJ2-7; 9 nucleotides match TRBD2. CDR3 length: 13 amino acids. V shed 11 bases, J shed 2 bases, and the junction held 7 bases outside the gene matches. Germline lookup yields CDR1 MNHNY and CDR2 SVGAGI (reference sequence). This CDR3 is CASGRGGAYEQYV. CDR3 nucleotide sequence: TGTGCCTCGGGGCGCGGGGGGGCCTACGAGCAGTACGTC.

This clone was recorded a few times. This chain uses TRBV6-5 with TRBJ1-1; a possible D gene is TRBD1 (6 bases). Trimming removed 8 bases at V and 1 base at J, with 8 bases between. Germline values: CDR1 MNHEY, CDR2 SVGAGI. This CDR3 spans 12 amino acids. The CDR3 reads CASGQTNTEAFF. The CDR3 bases are TGTGCCAGCGGACAGACGAACACTGAAGCTTTCTTT.

For this clone: This CDR3 is also generated by other DNA sequences in the sample. The chain has TRBV7-8 and TRBJ1-1; TRBD1 is a possible D gene (5 bases). With 5 bases removed from V and 4 bases from J, the gap between germline ends came to 11 bases. The germline CDR1 and CDR2 sequences are SGHVS and FQNEAQ. The CDR3 has 13 residues. CDR3 loop: CASSLGQGTEAFF. DNA for the CDR3: TGTGCCAGCAGCCTTGGGCAGGGCACTGAAGCTTTCTTT. The entire variable domain, with the rest obtained from reference TRBV7-8 and TRBJ1-1, is as follows: GAGVSQSPRYKVAKRGQDVALRCDPISGHVSLFWYQQALGQGPEFLTYFQNEAQLDKSGLPSDRFFAERPEGSVSTLKIQRTQQEDSAVYLCASSLGQGTEAFFGQGTRLTVV.

The chain employs TRBV9 and TRBJ2-5, with 9 bases fitting TRBD2. This CDR3 is built from 13 residues. CDR1 is SGDLS and CDR2 is YYNGEE in the germline V gene. J lost 5 bases, V lost 4 bases, and 3 bases had no gene match. CDR3 coding DNA: TGTGCCAGCAGCCGAGGACTAGCGGAGACCCAGTACTTC. Translation: CASSRGLAETQYF.

The J gene is TRBJ2-1, the V gene TRBV12-3 or TRBV12-4, with D tentatively TRBD1 (6 bases). The V and J ends lost 1 base and 8 bases respectively, with 6 bases between them. This CDR3 has 12 residues. The CDR3 region has the DNA TGTGCCAGCAGTTTAGAGGGGGATGAGCAGTTCTTC. Its protein product is CASSLEGDEQFF.